These 11 T cell receptor beta chains were sequenced from one sample in a study of HIV-infected patients and healthy controls. Alpha and beta constant-region primers primed reverse transcription of around 550 ng RNA. Separate chain-specific third strand synthesis with multiplexing indices produced the alpha and beta libraries. TCRdb reprocessed the 5' RACE reads with MiXCR, giving one entry per CDR3 protein. The top ten hold about 2.6% of the sample, which has 15,000 to 20,000 distinct CDR3 sequences, roughly 8.2% seen once. Whole blood was used without fractionation, so all unsorted peripheral T cells were included. Input material: blood. The receptors come from an adult in good health.

This clonotype came up many times. The chain joins TRBV29-1 to TRBJ2-1, with TRBD1 matching 7 bases. Losses at the gene ends were 2 bases for V and 7 bases for J; bases not matched to a gene: 5. Germline V gene lookup returns CDR1 SQVTM and CDR2 ANQGSEA. The CDR3 consists of 13 residues. The CDR3 region is CSVEKGQLNEQFF. The CDR3 DNA sequence: TGCAGCGTTGAAAAGGGACAGCTTAATGAGCAGTTCTTC.

In this sample, this clonotype turned up many times. The chain uses TRBV6-5 and TRBJ1-5; D is ambiguous. The CDR3 is 15 residues long. Germline V CDR1 and CDR2: MNHEY, SVGAGI. Deletions cut 5 bases from V and 6 bases from J, with 17 bases between. CDR3 nucleotides: TGTGCCAGCAGTAAAGACCCTGGGGTGGGTCAGCCCCAGCATTTT. This codes for CASSKDPGVGQPQHF.

This clonotype is medium-sized (0.01 to 0.1%). The chain is built from TRBV20-1 and TRBJ2-3, with a weak D call TRBD1 (5 bases). This CDR3 has 13 residues. Germline V gene sequence: CDR1 DFQATT, CDR2 SNEGSKA (reference sequence). Trimming removed 6 bases from V and 2 bases from J, with 12 bases in between. The CDR3 region has the DNA TGCAGTGCCTCACAACAGGACACAGATACGCAGTATTTT. It codes for CSASQQDTDTQYF.

This clonotype has a count of ten or more. V gene TRBV6-5 combines with J gene TRBJ1-5, with a tentative D call TRBD1 (6 bases). Per germline, CDR1 MNHEY and CDR2 SVGAGI. This CDR3 comprises 13 residues. Trimming shortened V by 6 bases and J by 7 bases, and 13 bases separated the two germline ends. DNA of the CDR3: TGTGCCAGCAGCGGGGGCGTAAGGCAGCCCCAGCATTTT. It translates to CASSGGVRQPQHF.

This clonotype was observed at least ten times. This rearrangement joins TRBV12-3 or TRBV12-4 to TRBJ1-2; D remains unclear. Trimming took 7 bases from V and 2 from J, leaving 8 bases between them. This CDR3 comprises 12 residues. The CDR3, as DNA: TGTGCCAGCACTTTGCAGAACTATGGCTACACCTTC. It codes for CASTLQNYGYTF.

This clonotype was detected ten times or more. This chain's CDR3 is CASSLAVGALPDTGELFF. The CDR3 DNA reads as TGTGCCAGCAGCTTAGCGGTGGGGGCCCTCCCAGACACCGGGGAGCTGTTTTTT. The chain joins TRBV11-3 to TRBJ2-2; possible D gene TRBD1, 6 bases. The germline CDR1 and CDR2 sequences are SGHNT and YENEEA. This CDR3 is 18 amino acids long. Trimming took 1 base from V and 3 from J, leaving 18 bases between them.

Judged by abundance, this clonotype is medium-sized. The rearrangement links TRBV29-1 to TRBJ1-1; 8 bases map to TRBD1. After removal of 0 bases from V and 4 bases from J, the junction contained 4 bases not matched to a gene. Germline assignment: CDR1 SQVTM and CDR2 ANQGSEA. This CDR3 is built from 14 residues. The CDR3 loop is CSVEEHRGSTEAFF. The CDR3 bases are TGCAGCGTTGAAGAACACAGGGGGTCCACTGAAGCTTTCTTT.

This clonotype was seen ten or more times. The V gene is TRBV12-3 or TRBV12-4, the J gene TRBJ1-5; no clear D. V dropped 5 bases and J dropped 5 bases, with 13 bases sitting between them. CDR3 length: 14 residues. The CDR3 loop is CASSPFRFDQPQHF. CDR3 bases: TGTGCCAGCAGTCCCTTCCGGTTCGATCAGCCCCAGCATTTT.

In its sample, this clonotype was seen a few times. J is TRBJ2-7 and V is TRBV4-3; TRBD2 matches 7 bases. Germline V gives CDR1 LGHNA, CDR2 YSLEER. The CDR3 runs to 15 residues. The V and J ends lost 1 base and 3 bases, in that order; junction bases with no gene match: 6. CDR3 protein: CASSQGASGVYEQYF. The CDR3 bases are TGCGCCAGCAGCCAAGGCGCTAGCGGTGTCTACGAGCAGTACTTC.

This clonotype is deemed medium-sized. This chain joins TRBV18 and TRBJ1-5, with 7 bases identical to TRBD1. The CDR3 spans 15 residues. CDR1 and CDR2 (germline): KGHSH, LQKENI. V lost 6 bases and J lost 3; bases outside the gene matches: 8. The CDR3 coding sequence is TGTGCCAGCTCCCCCCGACAGGGTAACAATCAGCCCCAGCATTTT. Its protein is CASSPRQGNNQPQHF.

This clonotype was found many times. The chain combines TRBV25-1 with TRBJ2-2; 12 bases match TRBD2. The CDR3 contains 17 residues. The germline CDR1 and CDR2 sequences are MGHDK and SYGVNS. With 1 base clipped from V and 6 bases from J, the junction kept 6 bases outside the gene matches. The CDR3 DNA reads TGTGCCAGCAGTGAATTAGCCAGACTAGCGGGAGCCGGGGAGCTGTTTTTT. This codes for CASSELARLAGAGELFF. The whole variable domain, filled in from reference TRBV25-1 and TRBJ2-2, reads EADIYQTPRYLVIGTGKKITLECSQTMGHDKMYWYQQDPGMELHLIHYSYGVNSTEKGDLSSESTVSRIRTEHFPLTLESARPSHTSQYLCASSELARLAGAGELFFGEGSRLTVL.